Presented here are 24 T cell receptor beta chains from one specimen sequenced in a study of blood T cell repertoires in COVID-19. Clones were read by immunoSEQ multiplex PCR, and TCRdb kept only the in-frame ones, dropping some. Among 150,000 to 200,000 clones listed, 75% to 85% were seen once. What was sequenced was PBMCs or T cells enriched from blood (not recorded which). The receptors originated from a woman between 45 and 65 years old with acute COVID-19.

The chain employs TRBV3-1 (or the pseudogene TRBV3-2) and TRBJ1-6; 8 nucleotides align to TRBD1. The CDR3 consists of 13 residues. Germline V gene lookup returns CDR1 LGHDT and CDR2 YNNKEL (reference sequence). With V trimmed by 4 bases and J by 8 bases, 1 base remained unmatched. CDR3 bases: TGTGCCAGCAGCCGACAGGGGCATTCACCCCTCCACTTT. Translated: CASSRQGHSPLHF.

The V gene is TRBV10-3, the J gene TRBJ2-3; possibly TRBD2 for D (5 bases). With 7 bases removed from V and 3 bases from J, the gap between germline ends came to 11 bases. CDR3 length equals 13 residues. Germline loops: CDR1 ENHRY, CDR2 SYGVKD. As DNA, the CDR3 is TGTGCCATCAAGGGCCTAGCTACAGATACGCAGTATTTT. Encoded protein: CAIKGLATDTQYF.

CDR3 loop: CASSYPSRQGRDTQYF. CDR3 nucleotide sequence: TGTGCCAGCAGTTACCCCTCTAGACAGGGCAGAGATACGCAGTATTTT. The J gene is TRBJ2-3, the V gene TRBV6-2 or TRBV6-3; 7 bases match TRBD1. This CDR3 comprises 16 residues. V shed 2 bases and J 5 bases; nucleotides not matched to a gene: 10. Per germline, CDR1 MNHEY and CDR2 SVGEGT.

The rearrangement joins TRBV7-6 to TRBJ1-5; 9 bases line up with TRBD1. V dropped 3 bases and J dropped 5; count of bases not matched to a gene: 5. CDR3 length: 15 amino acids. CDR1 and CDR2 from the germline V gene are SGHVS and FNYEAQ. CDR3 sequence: CASSLETGGDQPQHF. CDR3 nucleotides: TGTGCCAGCAGCTTGGAGACAGGGGGGGATCAGCCCCAGCATTTT.

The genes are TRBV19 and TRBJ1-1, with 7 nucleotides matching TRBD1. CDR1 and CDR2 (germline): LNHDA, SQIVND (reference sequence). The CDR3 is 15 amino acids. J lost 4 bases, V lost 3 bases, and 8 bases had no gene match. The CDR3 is CASSIQGPGGTEAFF. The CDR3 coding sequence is TGTGCCAGTAGTATCCAGGGACCAGGGGGCACTGAAGCTTTCTTT. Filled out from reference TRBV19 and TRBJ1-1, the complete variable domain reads DGGITQSPKYLFRKEGQNVTLSCEQNLNHDAMYWYRQDPGQGLRLIYYSQIVNDFQKGDIAEGYSVSREKKESFPLTVTSAQKNPTAFYLCASSIQGPGGTEAFFGQGTRLTVV.

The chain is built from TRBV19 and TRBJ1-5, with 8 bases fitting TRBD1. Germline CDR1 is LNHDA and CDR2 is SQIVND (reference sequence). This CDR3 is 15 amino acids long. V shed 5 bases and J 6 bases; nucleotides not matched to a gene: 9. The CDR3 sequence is CASSLARGRVQPQHF. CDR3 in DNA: TGTGCCAGTAGTCTGGCCAGGGGGCGAGTTCAGCCCCAGCATTTT.

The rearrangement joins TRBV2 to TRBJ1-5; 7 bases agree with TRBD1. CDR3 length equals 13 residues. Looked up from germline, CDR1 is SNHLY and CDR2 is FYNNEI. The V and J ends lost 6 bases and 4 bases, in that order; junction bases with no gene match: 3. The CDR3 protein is CASRETGNQPQHF. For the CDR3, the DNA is TGTGCCAGCAGGGAGACAGGGAATCAGCCCCAGCATTTT.

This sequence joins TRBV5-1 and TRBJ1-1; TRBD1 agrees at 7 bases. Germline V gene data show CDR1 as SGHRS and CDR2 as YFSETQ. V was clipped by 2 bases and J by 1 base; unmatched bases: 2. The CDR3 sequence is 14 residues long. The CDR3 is CASSFTGANTEAFF. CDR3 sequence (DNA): TGCGCCAGCAGCTTCACAGGGGCGAACACTGAAGCTTTCTTT.

DNA for the CDR3: TGTGCCAGCAGCAGGGGGTATAGCAATCAGCCCCAGCATTTT. It specifies CASSRGYSNQPQHF. V gene TRBV27 combines with J gene TRBJ1-5, with 7 bases aligning to TRBD1. The CDR3 extends over 14 amino acids. Trimming cost V 6 bases and J 0 bases; bases outside gene matches: 2. Germline-derived CDR1 and CDR2 are MNHEY and SMNVEV (reference sequence).

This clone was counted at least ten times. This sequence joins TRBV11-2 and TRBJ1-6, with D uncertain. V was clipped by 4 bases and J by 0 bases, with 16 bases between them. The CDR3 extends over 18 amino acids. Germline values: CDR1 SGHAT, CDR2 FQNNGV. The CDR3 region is CASSSRPGGSSYNSPLHF. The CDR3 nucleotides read TGTGCCAGCAGCTCCAGACCGGGAGGGAGCTCCTATAATTCACCCCTCCACTTT. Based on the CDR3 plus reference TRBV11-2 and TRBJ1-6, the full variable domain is EAGVAQSPRYKIIEKRQSVAFWCNPISGHATLYWYQQILGQGPKLLIQFQNNGVVDDSQLPKDRFSAERLKGVDSTLKIQPAKLEDSAVYLCASSSRPGGSSYNSPLHFGNGTRLTVT.

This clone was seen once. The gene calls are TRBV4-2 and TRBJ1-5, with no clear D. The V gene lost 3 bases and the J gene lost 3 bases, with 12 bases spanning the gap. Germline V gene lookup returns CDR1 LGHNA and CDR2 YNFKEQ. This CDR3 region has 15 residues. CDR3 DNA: TGTGCCAGCAGCCACGGGTGGTCTGACAATCAGCCCCAGCATTTT. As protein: CASSHGWSDNQPQHF.

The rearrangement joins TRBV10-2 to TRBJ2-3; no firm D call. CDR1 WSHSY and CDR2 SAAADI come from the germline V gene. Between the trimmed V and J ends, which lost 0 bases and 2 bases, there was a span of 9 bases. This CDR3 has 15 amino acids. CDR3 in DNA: TGCGCCAGCAGTGAGTCGATCCCTAACACAGATACGCAGTATTTT. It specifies CASSESIPNTDTQYF.

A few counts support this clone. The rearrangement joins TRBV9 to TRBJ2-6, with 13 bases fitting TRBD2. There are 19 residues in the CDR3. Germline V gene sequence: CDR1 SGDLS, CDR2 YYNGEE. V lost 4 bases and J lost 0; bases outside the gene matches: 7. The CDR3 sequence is CASSRGLAGASSGANVLTF. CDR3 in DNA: TGTGCCAGCAGCCGAGGACTAGCGGGGGCCAGCTCTGGGGCCAACGTCCTGACTTTC.

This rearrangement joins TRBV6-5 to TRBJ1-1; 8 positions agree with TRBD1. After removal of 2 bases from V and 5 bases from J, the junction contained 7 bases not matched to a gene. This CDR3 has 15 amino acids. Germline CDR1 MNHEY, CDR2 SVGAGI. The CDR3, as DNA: TGTGCCAGCAGTTACCCGGGACAGGAAAAGACTGAAGCTTTCTTT. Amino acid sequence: CASSYPGQEKTEAFF.

The CDR3 region is CASSEEARGQDTQYF. The CDR3 DNA follows: TGTGCCAGCAGTGAAGAGGCCAGGGGGCAGGATACGCAGTATTTT. The rearrangement links TRBV6-1 to TRBJ2-3; 8 bases match TRBD1. The ends lost 1 base at V and 6 bases at J; junction bases unmatched: 6. The germline gives CDR1 MNHNS, CDR2 SASEGT. The CDR3 runs to 15 residues.

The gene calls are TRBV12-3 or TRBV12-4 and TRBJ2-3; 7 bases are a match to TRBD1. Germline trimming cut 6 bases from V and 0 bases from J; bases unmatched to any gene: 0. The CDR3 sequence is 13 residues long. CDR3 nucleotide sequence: TGTGCCAGCAGGGGACAGAGCACAGATACGCAGTATTTT. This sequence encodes CASRGQSTDTQYF.

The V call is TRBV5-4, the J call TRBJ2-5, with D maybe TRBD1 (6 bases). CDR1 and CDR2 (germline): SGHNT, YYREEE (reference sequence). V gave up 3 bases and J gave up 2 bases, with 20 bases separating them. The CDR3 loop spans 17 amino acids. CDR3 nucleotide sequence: TGTGCCAGCAGCTCCGATAGCTCCCCGAGGGGGCAAGAGACCCAGTACTTC. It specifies CASSSDSSPRGQETQYF.

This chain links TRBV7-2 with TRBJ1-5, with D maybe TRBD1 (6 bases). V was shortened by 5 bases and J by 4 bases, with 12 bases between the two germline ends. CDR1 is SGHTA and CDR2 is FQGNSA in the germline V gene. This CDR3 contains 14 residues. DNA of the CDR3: TGTGCCAGCAGCGCAGGACAGTGGAATCAGCCCCAGCATTTT. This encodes CASSAGQWNQPQHF.

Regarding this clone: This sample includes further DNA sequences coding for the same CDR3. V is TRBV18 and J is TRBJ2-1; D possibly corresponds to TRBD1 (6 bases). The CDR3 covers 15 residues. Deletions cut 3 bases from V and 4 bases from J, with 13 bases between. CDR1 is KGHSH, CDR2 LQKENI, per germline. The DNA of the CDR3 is TGTGCCAGCTCACCCAGGGGCGCCCTTTACAATGAGCAGTTCTTC. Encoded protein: CASSPRGALYNEQFF.

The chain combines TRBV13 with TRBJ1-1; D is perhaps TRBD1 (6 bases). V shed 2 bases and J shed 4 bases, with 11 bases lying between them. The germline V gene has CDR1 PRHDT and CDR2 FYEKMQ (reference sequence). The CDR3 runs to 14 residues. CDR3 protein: CASSLPGHLTEAFF. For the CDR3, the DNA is TGTGCCAGCAGCTTACCGGGACACCTCACTGAAGCTTTCTTT.

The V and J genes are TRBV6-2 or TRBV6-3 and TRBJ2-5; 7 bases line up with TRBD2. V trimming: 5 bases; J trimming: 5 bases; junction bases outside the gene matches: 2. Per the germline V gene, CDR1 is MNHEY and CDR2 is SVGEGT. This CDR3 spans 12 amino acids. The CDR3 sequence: CASSPGGETQYF. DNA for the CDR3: TGTGCCAGCAGTCCCGGGGGGGAGACCCAGTACTTC.

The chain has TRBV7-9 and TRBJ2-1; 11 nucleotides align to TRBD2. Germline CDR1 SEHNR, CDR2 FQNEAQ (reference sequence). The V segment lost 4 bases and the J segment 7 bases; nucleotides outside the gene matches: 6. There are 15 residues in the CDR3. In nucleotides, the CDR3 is TGTGCCAGCAGCTCAATAGCGGGGGGGCCGAATGAGCAGTTCTTC. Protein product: CASSSIAGGPNEQFF.

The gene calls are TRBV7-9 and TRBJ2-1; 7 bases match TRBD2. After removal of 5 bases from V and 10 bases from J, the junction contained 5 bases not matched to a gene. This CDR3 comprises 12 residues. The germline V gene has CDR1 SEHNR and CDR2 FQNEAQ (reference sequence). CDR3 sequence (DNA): TGTGCCAGCAGCCCGAAAGCGGGGGAGCAGTTCTTC. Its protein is CASSPKAGEQFF.

The CDR3 region has the DNA TGTGCCAGCAGTCGGACAGCTCAAGAGACCCAGTACTTC. Translated, it gives CASSRTAQETQYF. This chain uses TRBV6-5 with TRBJ2-5; weak D call: TRBD1 (6 bases). The ends were cut back, 5 bases at V and 2 bases at J, with 9 bases in the middle. This CDR3 is built from 13 residues. Germline V gene lookup returns CDR1 MNHEY and CDR2 SVGAGI.